This T cell receptor beta chain was recorded in a study of cytomegalovirus exposure and HLA in healthy donors. Whole-study results and caveats: Altogether, 150 to 200 TCR beta chains were recorded as cytomegalovirus-associated. Later analysis identified a missense DCLRE1C variant that was linked to TCR beta V- and J-gene trimming. Some V segments could not be told apart, so they were left out, TRBV6-2 and TRBV6-3 among them. Published work reported that the classifier diagnosed cytomegalovirus status with high specificity and sensitivity.

Germline V CDR1 and CDR2: LGHNT, FRNRAP. The CDR3 sequence is 13 residues long. V was clipped by 7 bases and J by 2 bases, with 9 bases between them. Concerning this clone: Antigen unknown.

Amplification used 60 Vbeta primers and 13 Jbeta primers. Profiling relied on immunoSEQ multiplex PCR, and the TCRdb table lists in-frame clones only, not all of them. The sample has 150,000 to 200,000 clones; approximately 85% are singletons. Material for sequencing was PBMCs. V is TRBV12-5 and J is TRBJ1-3; D perhaps matches TRBD1 (5 bases). The sequence derives from a man younger than 35 in good health and CMV-seropositive. Written as DNA, the CDR3 is TGTGCTAGTGTCAGGGATACTGGAAACACCATATATTTT. The encoded protein is CASVRDTGNTIYF.